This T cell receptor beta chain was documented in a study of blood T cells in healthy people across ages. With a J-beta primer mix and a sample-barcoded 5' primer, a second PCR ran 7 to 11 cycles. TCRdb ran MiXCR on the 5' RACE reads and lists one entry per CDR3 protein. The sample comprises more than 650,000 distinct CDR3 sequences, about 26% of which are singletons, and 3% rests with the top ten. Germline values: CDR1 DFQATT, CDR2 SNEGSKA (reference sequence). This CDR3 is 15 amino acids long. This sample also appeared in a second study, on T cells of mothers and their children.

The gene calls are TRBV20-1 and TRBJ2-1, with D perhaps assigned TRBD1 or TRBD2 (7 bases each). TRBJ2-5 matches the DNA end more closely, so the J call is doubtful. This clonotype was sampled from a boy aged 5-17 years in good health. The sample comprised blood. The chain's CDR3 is CSARDQGGLQETQYF. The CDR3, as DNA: TGCAGTGCTAGAGATCAGGGGGGGCTCCAAGAGACCCAGTACTTC.